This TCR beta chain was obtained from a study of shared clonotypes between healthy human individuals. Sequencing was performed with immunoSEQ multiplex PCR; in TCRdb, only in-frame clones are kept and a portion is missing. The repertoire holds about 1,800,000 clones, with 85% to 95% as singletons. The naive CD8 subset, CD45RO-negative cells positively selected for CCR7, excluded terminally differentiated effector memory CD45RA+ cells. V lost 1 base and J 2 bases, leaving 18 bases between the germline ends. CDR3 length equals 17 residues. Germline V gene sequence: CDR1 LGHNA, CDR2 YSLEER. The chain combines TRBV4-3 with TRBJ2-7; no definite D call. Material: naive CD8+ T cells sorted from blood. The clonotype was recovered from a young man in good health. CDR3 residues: CASSQGVQFGFTYEQYF. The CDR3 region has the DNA TGCGCCAGCAGCCAAGGAGTACAGTTCGGGTTTACCTACGAGCAGTACTTC.